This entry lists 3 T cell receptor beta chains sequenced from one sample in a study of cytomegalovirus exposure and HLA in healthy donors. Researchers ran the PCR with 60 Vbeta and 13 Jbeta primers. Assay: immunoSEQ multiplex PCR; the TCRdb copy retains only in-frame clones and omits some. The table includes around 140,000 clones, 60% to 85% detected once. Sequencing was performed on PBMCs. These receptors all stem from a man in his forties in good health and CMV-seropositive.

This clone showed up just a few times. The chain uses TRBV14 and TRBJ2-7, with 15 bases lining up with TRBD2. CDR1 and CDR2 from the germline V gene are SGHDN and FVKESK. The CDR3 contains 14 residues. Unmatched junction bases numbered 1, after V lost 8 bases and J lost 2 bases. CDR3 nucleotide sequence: TGTGCCAGCGGACTAGCGGGAGGGCCCTACGAGCAGTACTTC. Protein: CASGLAGGPYEQYF.

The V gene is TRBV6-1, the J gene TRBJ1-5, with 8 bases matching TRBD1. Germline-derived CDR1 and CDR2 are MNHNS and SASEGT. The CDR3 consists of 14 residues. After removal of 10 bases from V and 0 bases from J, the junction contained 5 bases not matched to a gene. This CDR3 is CANGQGHSNQPQHF. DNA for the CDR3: TGTGCCAACGGACAGGGCCATAGCAATCAGCCCCAGCATTTT.

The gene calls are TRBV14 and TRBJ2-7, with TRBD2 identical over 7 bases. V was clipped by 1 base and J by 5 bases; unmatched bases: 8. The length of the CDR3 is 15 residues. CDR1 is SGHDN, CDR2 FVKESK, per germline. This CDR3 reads CASSQGGRVLDEQYF. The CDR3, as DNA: TGTGCCAGCAGCCAAGGTGGGAGGGTGTTGGACGAGCAGTACTTC.